These 5 T cell receptor beta chains came from one sample sequenced in a study of shared clonotypes between healthy human individuals (dated by TCRdb to 2018 to 2020). To prepare the library, the immunoSEQ multiplex PCR assay was applied. TCRdb re-hosts the immuneACCESS table, in-frame sequences only. Its copies lack some clones; in the studies checked, an unresolved V gene accounts for under half of them, and the cause for the rest is not known. The table for this sample lists approximately 2,200,000 clones; about 93% of them were counted only once. The ten largest clones represent roughly 1.7% of the sample. CD8 naive samples were CD45RO-negative cells positively selected for CCR7, giving a CD45RA+CCR7+ population that excluded TemRA cells. The sequencing input was naive CD8+ T cells from PBMCs. Reading the label with the study, this specimen's cell subset or site is: CD45RA+CCR7+. These receptors came from a man aged 18 to 29 in good health. Some clones in this sample may be carry-over from other donors' samples.

The chain is built from TRBV27 and TRBJ1-3; 7 bases align to TRBD1. The J segment lost 4 bases and the V segment lost 5 bases, leaving 8 bases of the junction unmatched. Germline CDR1 reads MNHEY; CDR2 reads SMNVEV (reference sequence). The CDR3 covers 15 residues. The CDR3 DNA is TGTGCCAGCAGTCTAAGACAGGGCTCCGGAAACACCATATATTTT. Translation gives CASSLRQGSGNTIYF.

The genes are TRBV27 and TRBJ1-5, with D perhaps matching TRBD1 (5 bases). This CDR3 is 14 amino acids long. CDR1 and CDR2 from the germline V gene are MNHEY and SMNVEV (reference sequence). Trimming cost V 7 bases and J 0 bases, with 10 bases left between them. The CDR3 is CASNSGGSNQPQHF. The CDR3 DNA is TGTGCCAGCAATTCTGGGGGTAGCAATCAGCCCCAGCATTTT.

The chain links TRBV29-1 to TRBJ2-3; 10 positions agree with TRBD2. The CDR3 loop spans 14 amino acids. CDR1 is SQVTM, CDR2 ANQGSEA, per germline. The J segment lost 2 bases and the V segment lost 6 bases, leaving 5 bases of the junction unmatched. This CDR3 reads CSVDGLAVTDTQYF. CDR3 nucleotide sequence: TGCAGCGTCGACGGACTAGCGGTCACAGATACGCAGTATTTT.

The count of this clone is one. V is TRBV9 and J is TRBJ2-1; D is unclear. Between the trimmed V and J ends, which lost 0 bases and 9 bases, there was a span of 7 bases. This CDR3 has 12 amino acids. Germline V gene lookup returns CDR1 SGDLS and CDR2 YYNGEE. CDR3: CASSVGDVEQFF. CDR3 coding DNA: TGTGCCAGCAGCGTAGGAGACGTTGAGCAGTTCTTC.

J is TRBJ2-5 and V is TRBV27; 8 bases fit TRBD2. J was trimmed by 0 bases and V by 1 base; bases with no gene match: 4. The CDR3 is 16 residues long. CDR1 and CDR2 from the germline V gene are MNHEY and SMNVEV (reference sequence). CDR3 sequence (DNA): TGTGCCAGCAGTTTATTAGCGGGGTCCAACCAAGAGACCCAGTACTTC. Its translation is CASSLLAGSNQETQYF.